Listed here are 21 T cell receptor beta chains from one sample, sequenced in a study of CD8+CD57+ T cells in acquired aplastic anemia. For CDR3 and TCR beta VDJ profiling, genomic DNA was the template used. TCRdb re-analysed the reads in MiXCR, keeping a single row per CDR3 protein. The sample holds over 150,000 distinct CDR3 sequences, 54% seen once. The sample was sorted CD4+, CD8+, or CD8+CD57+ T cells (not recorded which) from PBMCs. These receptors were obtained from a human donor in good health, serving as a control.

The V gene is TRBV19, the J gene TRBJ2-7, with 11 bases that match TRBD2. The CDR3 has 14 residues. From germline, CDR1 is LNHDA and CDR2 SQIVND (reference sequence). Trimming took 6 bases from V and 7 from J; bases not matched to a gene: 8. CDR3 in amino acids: CASRVLAGEGEQYF. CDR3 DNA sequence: TGTGCCAGTAGGGTACTAGCGGGGGAAGGTGAGCAGTACTTC.

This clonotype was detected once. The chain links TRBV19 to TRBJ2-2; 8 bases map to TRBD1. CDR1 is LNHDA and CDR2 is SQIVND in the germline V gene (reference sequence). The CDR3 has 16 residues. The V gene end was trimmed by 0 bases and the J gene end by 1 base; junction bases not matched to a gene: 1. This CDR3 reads CASSIDGTGNTGELFF. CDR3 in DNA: TGTGCCAGTAGTATAGATGGGACAGGGAACACCGGGGAGCTGTTTTTT. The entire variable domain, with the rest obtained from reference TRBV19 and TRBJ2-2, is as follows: DGGITQSPKYLFRKEGQNVTLSCEQNLNHDAMYWYRQDPGQGLRLIYYSQIVNDFQKGDIAEGYSVSREKKESFPLTVTSAQKNPTAFYLCASSIDGTGNTGELFFGEGSRLTVL.

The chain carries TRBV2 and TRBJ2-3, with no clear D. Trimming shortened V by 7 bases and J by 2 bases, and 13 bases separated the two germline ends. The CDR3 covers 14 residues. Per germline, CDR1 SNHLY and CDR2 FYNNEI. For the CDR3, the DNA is TGTGCCAGCACCCCGGTCTTACACACAGATACGCAGTATTTT. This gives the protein CASTPVLHTDTQYF.

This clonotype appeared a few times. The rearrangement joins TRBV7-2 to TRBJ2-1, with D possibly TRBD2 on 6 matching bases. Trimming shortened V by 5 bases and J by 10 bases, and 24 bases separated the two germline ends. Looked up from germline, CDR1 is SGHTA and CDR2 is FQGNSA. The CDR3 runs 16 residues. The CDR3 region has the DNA TGTGCCAGCAGCCAAGGGAGGAGGGCTCCATCCTACGAGCAGTTCTTC. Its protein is CASSQGRRAPSYEQFF.

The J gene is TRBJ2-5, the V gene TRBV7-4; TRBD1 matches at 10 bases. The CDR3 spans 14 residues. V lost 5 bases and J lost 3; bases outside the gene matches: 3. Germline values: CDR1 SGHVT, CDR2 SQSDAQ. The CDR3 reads CASSPGTGEETQYF. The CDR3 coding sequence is TGTGCCAGCAGCCCCGGGACAGGGGAAGAGACCCAGTACTTC.

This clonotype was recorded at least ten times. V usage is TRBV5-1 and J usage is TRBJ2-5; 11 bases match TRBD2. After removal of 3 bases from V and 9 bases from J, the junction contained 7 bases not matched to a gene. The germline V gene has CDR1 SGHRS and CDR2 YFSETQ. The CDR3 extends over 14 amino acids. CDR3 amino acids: CASSSIAGGSAQYF. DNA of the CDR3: TGCGCCAGCAGCTCGATAGCGGGGGGGAGTGCCCAGTACTTC.

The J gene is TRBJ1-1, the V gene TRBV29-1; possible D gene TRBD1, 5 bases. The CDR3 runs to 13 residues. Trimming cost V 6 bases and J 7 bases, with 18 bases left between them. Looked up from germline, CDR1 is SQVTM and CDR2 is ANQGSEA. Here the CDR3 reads CSVAEGAGFEAFF. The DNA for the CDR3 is TGCAGCGTGGCTGAAGGGGCGGGTTTTGAAGCTTTCTTT.

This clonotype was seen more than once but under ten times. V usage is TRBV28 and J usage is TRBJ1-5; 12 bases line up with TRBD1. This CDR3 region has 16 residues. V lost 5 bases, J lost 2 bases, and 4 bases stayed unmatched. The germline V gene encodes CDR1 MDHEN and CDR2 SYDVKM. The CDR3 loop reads CASSRDRGQGNQPQHF. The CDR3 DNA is TGTGCCAGCAGTAGGGACAGGGGGCAGGGCAATCAGCCCCAGCATTTT.

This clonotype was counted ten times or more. The CDR3 coding sequence is TGCAGTGCTAGGGTTACGTGGGGCACTGAAGCTTTCTTT. This translates into CSARVTWGTEAFF. The J gene is TRBJ1-1, the V gene TRBV20-1; the D is unclear. V was shortened by 3 bases and J by 4 bases, with 12 bases between the two germline ends. CDR1 is DFQATT and CDR2 is SNEGSKA in the germline V gene (reference sequence). The CDR3 loop spans 13 amino acids.

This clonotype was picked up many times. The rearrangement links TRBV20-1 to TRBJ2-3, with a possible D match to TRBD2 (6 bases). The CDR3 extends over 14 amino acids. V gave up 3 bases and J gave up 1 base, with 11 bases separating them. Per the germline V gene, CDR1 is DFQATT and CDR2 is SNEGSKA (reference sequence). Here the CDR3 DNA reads TGCAGTGCTAGGCCGGGGGATGGCACAGATACGCAGTATTTT. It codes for CSARPGDGTDTQYF.

For the CDR3, the DNA is TGTGCCACCAGTGCGGGGCGTTCGTGGTATGGCTACACCTTC. It specifies CATSAGRSWYGYTF. The chain couples TRBV15 to TRBJ1-2, with D possibly TRBD1 on 5 matching bases. V was cut by 6 bases and J by 5 bases, with 16 bases left in between. Germline assignment: CDR1 LNHNV and CDR2 YYDKDF (reference sequence). The CDR3 contains 14 residues.

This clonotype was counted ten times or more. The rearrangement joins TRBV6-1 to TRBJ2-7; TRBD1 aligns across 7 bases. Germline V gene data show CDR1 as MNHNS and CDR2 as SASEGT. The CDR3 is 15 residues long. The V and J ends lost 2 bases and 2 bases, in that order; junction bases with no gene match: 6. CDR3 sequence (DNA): TGTGCCAGCAGTGAACCGGGTACAGGGGCCTACGAGCAGTACTTC. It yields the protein CASSEPGTGAYEQYF.

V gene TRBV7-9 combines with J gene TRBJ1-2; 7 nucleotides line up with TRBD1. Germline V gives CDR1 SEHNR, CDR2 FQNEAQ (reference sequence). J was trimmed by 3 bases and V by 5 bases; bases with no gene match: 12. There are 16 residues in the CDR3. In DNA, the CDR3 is TGTGCCAGCAGCAAGGGGGCAGTATCGAATTACTATGGCTACACCTTC. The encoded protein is CASSKGAVSNYYGYTF.

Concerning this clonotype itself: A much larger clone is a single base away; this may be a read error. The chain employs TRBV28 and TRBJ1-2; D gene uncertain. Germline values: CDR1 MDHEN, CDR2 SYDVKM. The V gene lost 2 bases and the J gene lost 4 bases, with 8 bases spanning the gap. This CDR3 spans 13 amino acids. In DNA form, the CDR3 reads TGTGCCAGCAGTTTAGCGGCCAGCTATGGCTACACCTTC. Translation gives CASSLAASYGYTF.

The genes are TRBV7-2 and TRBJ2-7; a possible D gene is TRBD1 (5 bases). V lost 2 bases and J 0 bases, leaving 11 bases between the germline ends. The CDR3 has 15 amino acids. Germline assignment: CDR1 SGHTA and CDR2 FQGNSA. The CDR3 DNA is TGTGCCAGCAGCTTACTCCGACAGTTCTCCTACGAGCAGTACTTC. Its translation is CASSLLRQFSYEQYF.

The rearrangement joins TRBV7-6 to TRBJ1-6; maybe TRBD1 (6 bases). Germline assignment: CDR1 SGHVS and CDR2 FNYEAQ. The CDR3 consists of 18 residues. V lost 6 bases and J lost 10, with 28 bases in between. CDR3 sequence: CASSASRVQGLLGSPLHF. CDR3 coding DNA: TGTGCCAGCAGTGCCTCTCGGGTACAGGGACTTTTGGGATCACCCCTCCACTTT.

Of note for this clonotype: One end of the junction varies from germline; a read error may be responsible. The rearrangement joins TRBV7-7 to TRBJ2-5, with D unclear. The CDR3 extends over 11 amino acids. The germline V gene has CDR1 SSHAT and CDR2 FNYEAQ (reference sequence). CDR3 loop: CASSLGRTQYF. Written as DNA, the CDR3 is TGTGCTAGCAGCTTAGGACGGACCCAGTACTTC.

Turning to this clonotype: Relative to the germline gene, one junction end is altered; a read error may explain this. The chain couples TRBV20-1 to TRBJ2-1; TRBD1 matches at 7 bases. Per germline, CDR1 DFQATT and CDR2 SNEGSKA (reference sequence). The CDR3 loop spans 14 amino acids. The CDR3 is CSARGQGEWNEQVF. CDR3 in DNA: TGCAGTGCTAGAGGACAGGGAGAGTGGAATGAGCAGGTCTTC.

As DNA, the CDR3 is TGTGCCAGTACCCCTCCGGGCTCCTACGAGCAGCCCCAGCATTTT. Residues: CASTPPGSYEQPQHF. V is TRBV19 and J is TRBJ1-5; unclear D gene. Trimming removed 7 bases at V and 7 bases at J, with 20 bases between. The CDR3 runs to 15 residues. Germline V gene sequence: CDR1 LNHDA, CDR2 SQIVND (reference sequence). The variable domain in full, with the rest retrieved from reference TRBV19 and TRBJ1-5, is DGGITQSPKYLFRKEGQNVTLSCEQNLNHDAMYWYRQDPGQGLRLIYYSQIVNDFQKGDIAEGYSVSREKKESFPLTVTSAQKNPTAFYLCASTPPGSYEQPQHFGDGTRLSIL.

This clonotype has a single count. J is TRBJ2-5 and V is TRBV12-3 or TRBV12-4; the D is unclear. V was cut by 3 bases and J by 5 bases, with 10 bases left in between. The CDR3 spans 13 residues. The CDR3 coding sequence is TGTGCCAGCAGTTTGACATCCGGGGAGACCCAGTACTTC. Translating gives CASSLTSGETQYF.

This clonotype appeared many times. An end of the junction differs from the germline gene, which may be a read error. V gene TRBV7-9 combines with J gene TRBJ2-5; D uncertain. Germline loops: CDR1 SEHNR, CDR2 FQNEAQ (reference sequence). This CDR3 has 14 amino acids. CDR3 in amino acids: CANSLSEAKETQYF. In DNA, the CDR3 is TGTGCCAACAGCTTAAGTGAGGCTAAAGAGACCCAGTACTTC.